Listed here is a single T cell receptor beta chain. Per the study methods: Quantification of nucleated cells was approximated via reference gene primer amplification. Assay: immunoSEQ multiplex PCR; the TCRdb copy retains only in-frame clones and omits some. D and trimming come from the DNA, and the V and J calls and clone size come from that table. The table includes some 200,000 clones, around 82% detected once. The CDR3 sequence is 18 residues long. The trim removed 5 bases at V and 5 bases at J, leaving 18 bases unmatched. Germline V gives CDR1 LNHDA, CDR2 SQIVND (reference sequence). This sample was included in a study of blood T cell repertoires in COVID-19. Study at large: Both acute and convalescent COVID-19 samples were obtained from the United States, Italy and Spain.

Material for sequencing was PBMCs or T cells enriched from blood (not recorded which). This chain connects TRBV19 to TRBJ1-3; 7 bases are a match to TRBD1. The sequence was collected from an older woman with acute COVID-19. The chain's CDR3 is CASSQTYSLQGRRNTIYF. DNA of the CDR3: TGTGCCAGTAGTCAAACCTATAGCCTACAGGGGCGGCGAAACACCATATATTTT.